This T cell receptor (beta chain) was sequenced for a study of response to subunit inactivated influenza vaccine (dated by TCRdb to between 2018 and 2020). Regarding the complete study: Deep quantitative profiling of the T cell receptor repertoire was used in the study to follow responses to a trivalent subunit inactivated influenza vaccine.

The library was made by RT-PCR. The sequencing machine was an Illumina HiSeq 2500. TCRdb passed the public sequencing reads through fastp at Q25 and MiXCR, retaining productive beta sequences. Each entry is one CDR3 protein sequence, shown with its most common DNA and genes. The sample table shows roughly 710,000 distinct CDR3 sequences, and about 15% are seen once. Around 7.6% of the sample lies in the top ten. The full study reports these points: The authors proposed that each seasonal influenza vaccination may bring in only a limited number of new T cells.

This clonotype was seen only a few times. Its specific antigen is unknown. Base quality data are lacking; no much larger clone is found one base away. This TCR was recovered from a man aged 45-65 years who received an inactivated influenza vaccine. Donor details come from another sample of the same person, matched by shared clones. The sequencing used PBMCs from blood, collected 14 to 15 days before vaccination.

In nucleotide form, the sequence is TGCAGCGTTGAACCACTAGCGGGGGACAATGAGCAGTTCTTC. Its translation reads: CSVEPLAGDNEQFF. Here the chain combines TRBV29-1 and TRBJ2-1, with TRBD2 matching 11 junction bases. Relative to germline, V is missing 2 bases and J is missing 5 bases, with 2 bases of the junction outside any gene match. The CDR3 goes from the cysteine to the phenylalanine over 14 residues. The read is trimmed to its CDR3 DNA, 42 bases read in frame from base 1. The germline V gene gives CDR1 as SQVTM and CDR2 as ANQGSEA.